These 27 T cell receptor beta chains share one sample of origin, sequenced in a study of T cells after yellow fever vaccination. TCRdb passed the 5' RACE reads through MiXCR, listing each CDR3 protein once. The sample holds more than 350,000 distinct CDR3 sequences, 11% seen once. The source material was PBMCs, sampled on the day of the first yellow fever vaccination. These receptors came from a man aged 18 to 29 who received the YFV17D yellow fever vaccine.

This clonotype appeared a few times. This chain connects TRBV11-2 to TRBJ2-2; tentative D call: TRBD1 (5 bases). The CDR3 is 15 amino acids. The V gene lost 0 bases and the J gene lost 4 bases, with 9 bases spanning the gap. Germline values: CDR1 SGHAT, CDR2 FQNNGV. The CDR3 DNA sequence: TGTGCCAGCAGCTTAGATTCAGGGATCACCGGGGAGCTGTTTTTT. Translated, it gives CASSLDSGITGELFF.

The rearrangement joins TRBV4-2 to TRBJ2-3; TRBD1 matches 9 bases. V trimming: 4 bases; J trimming: 3 bases; junction bases outside the gene matches: 11. Germline V gene sequence: CDR1 LGHNA, CDR2 YNFKEQ. This CDR3 contains 17 residues. In DNA form, the CDR3 reads TGTGCCAGCAGCCCCTCAACACACAGGGGGCGGACAGATACGCAGTATTTT. The encoded protein is CASSPSTHRGRTDTQYF.

The chain is built from TRBV19 and TRBJ1-5, with 7 bases aligning to TRBD1. The junction had 8 bases not matched to a gene; V was cut back by 6 bases and J by 3 bases. CDR1 and CDR2 (germline): LNHDA, SQIVND (reference sequence). The CDR3 is 15 residues long. This chain's CDR3 is CASRQGGVINQPQHF. Here the CDR3 DNA reads TGTGCCAGTAGACAAGGGGGCGTGATCAATCAGCCCCAGCATTTT.

This clonotype was seen more than once but under ten times. V is TRBV4-3 and J is TRBJ1-6, with 9 nucleotides matching TRBD1. Losses at the gene ends were 3 bases for V and 11 bases for J; bases not matched to a gene: 5. Germline loops: CDR1 LGHNA, CDR2 YSLEER. This CDR3 comprises 14 residues. CDR3 in amino acids: CASSHGTGWPPLHF. The CDR3, as DNA: TGCGCCAGCAGCCATGGGACAGGGTGGCCACCCCTCCACTTT.

This clonotype was seen more than once but under ten times. The V and J genes are TRBV12-3 or TRBV12-4 and TRBJ1-1; D not resolved. The CDR3 spans 14 residues. Trimming took off 3 bases at V and 1 base at J, with 9 bases between the two ends. CDR3 nucleotides: TGTGCCAGCAGTTTCGCAGGTCCGAACACTGAAGCTTTCTTT. It translates to CASSFAGPNTEAFF.

The chain carries TRBV11-2 and TRBJ1-1; D possibly corresponds to TRBD1 (5 bases). This CDR3 is 16 amino acids long. Germline V lookup: CDR1 SGHAT, CDR2 FQNNGV. The V and J ends lost 1 base and 5 bases respectively, with 17 bases between them. This CDR3 reads CASSLATPGAGTEAFF. Written as DNA, the CDR3 is TGTGCCAGCAGCTTAGCGACTCCCGGGGCCGGGACTGAAGCTTTCTTT.

This clonotype appeared a few times. CDR3 nucleotide sequence: TGTGCCAGCAGCTTAGAGGTTAGCGGGGGGGCCGGAGGTGAGCAGTTCTTC. This codes for CASSLEVSGGAGGEQFF. V is TRBV11-2 and J is TRBJ2-1, with 11 nucleotides matching TRBD2. This CDR3 is 17 amino acids long. The ends lost 0 bases at V and 9 bases at J; junction bases unmatched: 10. The germline V gene has CDR1 SGHAT and CDR2 FQNNGV.

This clonotype was observed a handful of times. This chain joins TRBV7-2 and TRBJ1-6; D is unresolved. Trimming took off 10 bases at V and 7 bases at J, with 14 bases between the two ends. Looked up from germline, CDR1 is SGHTA and CDR2 is FQGNSA. This CDR3 is built from 13 residues. CDR3 amino acids: CAIRTGYNSPLHF. Here the CDR3 DNA reads TGTGCCATCAGGACCGGATACAATTCACCCCTCCACTTT.

The rearrangement joins TRBV11-2 to TRBJ2-3, with a tentative D call TRBD2 (5 bases). Trimming removed 2 bases at V and 2 bases at J, with 20 bases between. Germline CDR1 and CDR2: SGHAT and FQNNGV. This CDR3 contains 18 residues. The CDR3 spells CASSLRLLVVGVTDTQYF. In DNA form, the CDR3 reads TGTGCCAGCAGCTTAAGACTACTAGTTGTTGGAGTCACAGATACGCAGTATTTT.

The chain carries TRBV10-3 and TRBJ2-1; TRBD1 might be the D (6 bases). The V end lost 6 bases, the J end lost 9 bases, and 12 bases lay between the germline ends. The CDR3 length is 12 residues. CDR1 is ENHRY and CDR2 is SYGVKD in the germline V gene. The CDR3 loop reads CAISSGVSEQFF. The CDR3 coding sequence is TGTGCCATCAGCTCAGGGGTATCTGAGCAGTTCTTC.

This sequence joins TRBV29-1 and TRBJ2-5; 9 bases are shared with TRBD1. In germline, CDR1 is SQVTM, CDR2 ANQGSEA. The CDR3 loop spans 16 amino acids. V trimming: 7 bases; J trimming: 3 bases; junction bases outside the gene matches: 15. This CDR3 is CSAKDTGGALEETQYF. The CDR3, as DNA: TGCAGCGCAAAGGACACAGGGGGCGCCTTGGAAGAGACCCAGTACTTC.

The chain carries TRBV6-1 and TRBJ1-2, with D unresolved. CDR1 and CDR2 from the germline V gene are MNHNS and SASEGT. CDR3 length equals 13 residues. Trimming removed 8 bases from V and 5 bases from J, with 15 bases in between. CDR3 protein: CASRTSAVYGYTF. CDR3 nucleotide sequence: TGTGCCAGCCGGACTTCGGCGGTGTATGGCTACACCTTC.

This clonotype was seen a handful of times. V and J are TRBV5-5 and TRBJ2-2, with a possible D match to TRBD1 (5 bases). CDR1 and CDR2 from the germline V gene are SGHKS and YYEKEE (reference sequence). V lost 4 bases to trimming and J lost 2 bases, with 12 bases between them. There are 15 residues in the CDR3. The CDR3 DNA reads TGTGCCAGCAGCCTGAGGACACATAACACCGGGGAGCTGTTTTTT. As protein: CASSLRTHNTGELFF. Complete variable domain (other parts from reference TRBV5-5 and TRBJ2-2): DAGVTQSPTHLIKTRGQQVTLRCSPISGHKSVSWYQQVLGQGPQFIFQYYEKEERGRGNFPDRFSARQFPNYSSELNVNALLLGDSALYLCASSLRTHNTGELFFGEGSRLTVL.

V and J are TRBV14 and TRBJ1-4; 8 bases are a match to TRBD1. CDR1 is SGHDN, CDR2 FVKESK, per germline. V trimming: 0 bases; J trimming: 8 bases; junction bases outside the gene matches: 5. The CDR3 is 15 amino acids. CDR3 DNA sequence: TGTGCCAGCAGCCAAGACGGGACAGGATACGAAAAACTGTTTTTT. Protein sequence: CASSQDGTGYEKLFF.

This clonotype has more than one count but fewer than ten. V gene TRBV7-2 combines with J gene TRBJ2-1; tentatively, D is TRBD1 or TRBD2 (5 bases each). From germline, CDR1 is SGHTA and CDR2 FQGNSA. The CDR3 has 14 residues. The V end was cut by 1 base, the J end by 7 bases, with 11 bases between. The CDR3 coding sequence is TGTGCCAGCAGCTTAGAGGGGACCTTAAATGAGCAGTTCTTC. Amino acid sequence: CASSLEGTLNEQFF.

In this sample, this clonotype turned up a few times. One end of the junction is discordant with germline, which a read error may explain. The V and J genes are TRBV20-1 and TRBJ2-1, with D maybe TRBD1 (6 bases). The germline V gene encodes CDR1 DFQATT and CDR2 SNEGSKA (reference sequence). This CDR3 is built from 12 residues. Here the CDR3 reads CRAIRGFDEQFF. In DNA, the CDR3 is TGCAGGGCTATCAGGGGTTTTGATGAGCAGTTCTTC.

The chain couples TRBV20-1 to TRBJ1-1; TRBD1 matches at 9 bases. This CDR3 has 11 residues. The trim removed 4 bases at V and 11 bases at J, leaving 5 bases unmatched. Looked up from germline, CDR1 is DFQATT and CDR2 is SNEGSKA (reference sequence). CDR3 nucleotides: TGCAGTGCTAAATACAGGGGGCAGGCTTTCTTT. Its translation is CSAKYRGQAFF.

In this sample, this clonotype turned up a few times. The genes are TRBV7-2 and TRBJ2-5; D gene ambiguous. Germline assignment: CDR1 SGHTA and CDR2 FQGNSA. The CDR3 has 13 amino acids. Trimming took off 5 bases at V and 5 bases at J, with 12 bases between the two ends. DNA of the CDR3: TGTGCCAGCAGCCCTCAATATTGGGAGACCCAGTACTTC. Its translation is CASSPQYWETQYF.

This clonotype was detected a few times. J is TRBJ1-2 and V is TRBV29-1; maybe TRBD1 (5 bases). V lost 1 base, J lost 6 bases, and 18 bases lay in between. The CDR3 consists of 15 residues. From germline, CDR1 is SQVTM and CDR2 ANQGSEA. The CDR3 bases are TGCAGCGTTGAAGGGGACGGCAGGAGAGTTCATGGCTACACCTTC. It yields the protein CSVEGDGRRVHGYTF.

The chain uses TRBV2 and TRBJ1-6; D is possibly TRBD1 (6 bases). Per the germline V gene, CDR1 is SNHLY and CDR2 is FYNNEI. Deletions cut 10 bases from V and 10 bases from J, with 17 bases between. This CDR3 is 13 amino acids long. CDR3 sequence: CATRPGGQSPLHF. Written as DNA, the CDR3 is TGTGCCACCAGGCCCGGGGGGCAGTCACCCCTCCACTTT.

The chain couples TRBV5-4 to TRBJ2-3; 12 bases map to TRBD2. The CDR3 length is 18 residues. Trimming took 3 bases from V and 3 from J; bases not matched to a gene: 11. Germline CDR1 SGHNT, CDR2 YYREEE (reference sequence). The CDR3 nucleotides read TGTGCCAGCAGCTCCGGTGCTAGCGGGGGGGCCAGGACAGATACGCAGTATTTT. Translation gives CASSSGASGGARTDTQYF.

This clonotype was observed a handful of times. The genes are TRBV5-1 and TRBJ1-2; a possible D gene is TRBD1 (6 bases). Between the trimmed V and J ends, which lost 0 bases and 6 bases, there was a span of 12 bases. This CDR3 spans 14 amino acids. The germline V gene has CDR1 SGHRS and CDR2 YFSETQ. The CDR3 nucleotides are TGCGCCAGCAGCTTGGTGGGGGGCTCACATGGCTACACCTTC. It encodes CASSLVGGSHGYTF.

The chain employs TRBV20-1 and TRBJ2-3, with a weak D call TRBD1 (5 bases). The V gene's germline CDR1 is DFQATT and CDR2 SNEGSKA (reference sequence). The CDR3 runs 13 residues. Trimming pared 5 bases from V and 0 bases from J, leaving 9 bases between. CDR3: CSARGHSTDTQYF. CDR3 in DNA: TGCAGTGCTCGAGGACACAGCACAGATACGCAGTATTTT.

The chain combines TRBV6-5 with TRBJ2-3; a possible D gene is TRBD2 (5 bases). CDR3 length: 16 amino acids. Per germline, CDR1 MNHEY and CDR2 SVGAGI. V lost 2 bases to trimming and J lost 2 bases, with 14 bases between them. CDR3 in DNA: TGTGCCAGCAGTTACCGACTAACATCCCTCACAGATACGCAGTATTTT. It translates to CASSYRLTSLTDTQYF.

The J gene is TRBJ1-2, the V gene TRBV29-1; TRBD1 matches 12 bases. Germline trimming cut 7 bases from V and 4 bases from J; bases unmatched to any gene: 4. This CDR3 has 13 amino acids. CDR1 is SQVTM and CDR2 is ANQGSEA in the germline V gene. The CDR3, as DNA: TGCAGCGCCGGGACAGGGGGCCCCTATGGCTACACCTTC. This translates into CSAGTGGPYGYTF.

The chain joins TRBV18 to TRBJ2-3; unclear D gene. The germline V gene has CDR1 KGHSH and CDR2 LQKENI. Deletions cut 3 bases from V and 2 bases from J, with 15 bases between. The CDR3 runs 16 residues. The CDR3 spells CASSPEERYFTDTQYF. The CDR3 region has the DNA TGTGCCAGCTCACCTGAGGAAAGATACTTCACAGATACGCAGTATTTT.

This chain joins TRBV5-6 and TRBJ1-2; D is uncertain. V was cut by 4 bases and J by 6 bases, with 16 bases left in between. This CDR3 spans 14 amino acids. Germline CDR1 and CDR2: SGHDT and YYEEEE. The DNA for the CDR3 is TGTGCCAGCAGCCTGTTTAGTCTAACCCATGGCTACACCTTC. Translation gives CASSLFSLTHGYTF.